The 22 T cell receptor beta chains presented below share a single source sample, sequenced in a study of identical twins. TCRdb processed the 5' RACE reads anew with MiXCR; each CDR3 protein has one entry. The sample includes 200,000 to 250,000 distinct CDR3 sequences, roughly 7% seen only once; the top ten take roughly 3.7%. These same records also appear under a second study, on yellow fever vaccine responses in identical twins.

The specimen sequenced was memory (CD45RO+) T cells sorted from blood. The receptors stem from a woman between 18 and 29 years old in good health.

The table lists this clonotype with a few counts. V is TRBV6-4 and J is TRBJ2-7, with 8 bases lining up with TRBD1. The germline V gene has CDR1 MRHNA and CDR2 SNTAGT. V was pared by 5 bases and J by 6 bases, with 6 bases of the junction left unmatched. The CDR3 loop spans 13 amino acids. CDR3 coding DNA: TGTGCCAGCAGTCCCGACAGGGGAGGCGAGCAGTACGTC. As protein: CASSPDRGGEQYV.

The chain combines TRBV7-9 with TRBJ2-2; D gene uncertain. The CDR3 runs to 14 residues. V dropped 5 bases and J dropped 4 bases, with 11 bases sitting between them. CDR1 and CDR2 from the germline V gene are SEHNR and FQNEAQ (reference sequence). This chain's CDR3 is CASSPAFATGELFF. The CDR3 DNA is TGTGCCAGCAGCCCCGCCTTCGCCACCGGGGAGCTGTTTTTT.

This clonotype was counted between two and nine times. The rearrangement joins TRBV10-2 to TRBJ2-4, with TRBD1 as a possible D gene (6 bases). The CDR3 loop spans 13 amino acids. V was shortened by 5 bases and J by 10 bases, with 15 bases between the two germline ends. Germline CDR1 is WSHSY and CDR2 is SAAADI. The CDR3 DNA is TGCGCCAGCAGTAACCAGTACCAGGGGATTCAGTACTTC. This translates into CASSNQYQGIQYF.

This clonotype was seen repeatedly, ten times or more. This rearrangement joins TRBV6-6 to TRBJ1-2, with 9 positions matching TRBD1. CDR1 and CDR2 from the germline V gene are MNHNY and SVGAGI (reference sequence). J gave up 10 bases and V 5 bases, and 5 bases lay outside the gene matches. This CDR3 comprises 12 residues. Written as DNA, the CDR3 is TGTGCCAGCAGTCGGGACAGGGAATTCTACACCTTC. It translates to CASSRDREFYTF.

This clonotype appeared many times. The rearrangement uses TRBV29-1 and TRBJ2-3, with TRBD2 matching 14 bases. CDR1 is SQVTM and CDR2 is ANQGSEA in the germline V gene. Trimming at V came to 3 bases and at J to 5 bases, leaving 4 bases not matched to a gene. The CDR3 has 15 residues. This CDR3 reads CSVETSGGGLDTQYF. The DNA for the CDR3 is TGCAGCGTTGAGACTAGCGGGGGGGGCCTAGATACGCAGTATTTT.

This clonotype appeared many times. V and J are TRBV14 and TRBJ2-1; 13 bases align to TRBD2. Unmatched junction bases numbered 8, after V lost 0 bases and J lost 0 bases. CDR3 length: 20 amino acids. Germline CDR1 reads SGHDN; CDR2 reads FVKESK. CDR3 in amino acids: CASSQDPPWTSGSSYNEQFF. The CDR3 DNA is TGTGCCAGCAGCCAAGACCCCCCCTGGACTAGCGGGAGCTCCTACAATGAGCAGTTCTTC.

There are a few counts of this clonotype. The chain joins TRBV7-2 to TRBJ2-5; 7 nucleotides match TRBD1. Germline assignment: CDR1 SGHTA and CDR2 FQGNSA. Trimming at V came to 3 bases and at J to 2 bases, leaving 9 bases not matched to a gene. This CDR3 region has 16 residues. CDR3 bases: TGTGCCAGCAGCTTGGCACCCCGGACAGGACAAGAGACCCAGTACTTC. It codes for CASSLAPRTGQETQYF.

On this clonotype itself: One junction end does not reproduce the germline sequence, and a read error may be involved. The rearrangement uses TRBV3-1 and TRBJ1-3; D gene uncertain. CDR3 length equals 11 residues. Germline-derived CDR1 and CDR2 are LGHDT and YNNKEL (reference sequence). CDR3 sequence reads: CASSQGGKGVF. The DNA of the CDR3 is TGTGCCAGCAGCCAGGGAGGAAAGGGCGTTTTT. The whole variable domain, remainder taken from reference TRBV3-1 and TRBJ1-3, is DTAVSQTPKYLVTQMGNDKSIKCEQNLGHDTMYWYKQDSKKFLKIMFSYNNKELIINETVPNRFSPKSPDKAHLNLHINSLELGDSAVYFCASSQGGKGVFGEGSWLTVV.

The table lists this clonotype with a few counts. J is TRBJ2-7 and V is TRBV6-1, with D possibly matching TRBD1 (6 bases). The germline gives CDR1 MNHNS, CDR2 SASEGT. V lost 5 bases, J lost 3 bases, and 11 bases lay in between. This CDR3 is built from 13 residues. This chain's CDR3 is CASSIGGFYEQYV. The CDR3 bases are TGTGCCAGCAGTATAGGGGGTTTCTACGAGCAGTACGTC.

This clonotype was seen at least ten times. The chain links TRBV14 to TRBJ2-1; TRBD2 matches at 14 bases. This CDR3 region has 16 residues. After removal of 4 bases from V and 8 bases from J, the junction contained 7 bases not matched to a gene. The V gene's germline CDR1 is SGHDN and CDR2 FVKESK. The CDR3 loop is CASSPPGLAGVDEQFF. Here the CDR3 DNA reads TGTGCCAGCAGCCCACCGGGACTAGCGGGAGTTGATGAGCAGTTCTTC.

This clonotype occurred a few times. V gene TRBV12-5 combines with J gene TRBJ2-5; 8 bases agree with TRBD1. Germline values: CDR1 LGHNT, CDR2 FRNRAP. The trim removed 6 bases at V and 4 bases at J, leaving 7 bases unmatched. The CDR3 covers 14 residues. CDR3 in DNA: TGTGCTAGTGGGCCAGGGACAGGCCGAGAGACCCAGTACTTC. Encoded protein: CASGPGTGRETQYF.

The gene calls are TRBV20-1 and TRBJ2-1; D tentatively reads TRBD1 or TRBD2 (6 bases each). The CDR3 extends over 16 amino acids. With 6 bases removed from V and 4 bases from J, the gap between germline ends came to 22 bases. In germline, CDR1 is DFQATT, CDR2 SNEGSKA (reference sequence). CDR3 protein: CSAPGGGTPRYNEQFF. The CDR3 coding sequence is TGCAGTGCCCCCGGGGGCGGGACCCCCCGTTACAATGAGCAGTTCTTC.

Written as DNA, the CDR3 is TGTGCCAGCAGCTTACCATTACTGAACACTGAAGCTTTCTTT. This gives the protein CASSLPLLNTEAFF. This chain connects TRBV7-9 to TRBJ1-1; the D is unclear. The CDR3 consists of 14 residues. From germline, CDR1 is SEHNR and CDR2 FQNEAQ (reference sequence). With 2 bases removed from V and 0 bases from J, the gap between germline ends came to 7 bases.

The CDR3 reads CASSLAGQGAYEQYF. CDR3 DNA: TGTGCCAGCAGCTTAGCGGGACAGGGGGCCTACGAGCAGTACTTC. The chain links TRBV7-2 to TRBJ2-7; 11 nucleotides agree with TRBD1. This CDR3 contains 15 residues. Germline loops: CDR1 SGHTA, CDR2 FQGNSA. The V gene end was trimmed by 0 bases and the J gene end by 2 bases; junction bases not matched to a gene: 0.

This clonotype has more than one count but fewer than ten. The V and J genes are TRBV6-2 or TRBV6-3 and TRBJ2-5; the D gene is possibly TRBD1 (5 bases). Germline lookup yields CDR1 MNHEY and CDR2 SVGEGT. This CDR3 spans 14 amino acids. V was shortened by 5 bases and J by 3 bases, with 13 bases between the two germline ends. CDR3 loop: CASSRPDRKETQYF. DNA for the CDR3: TGTGCCAGCAGTCGACCCGACAGAAAAGAGACCCAGTACTTC.

This clonotype has a handful of counts. The chain uses TRBV27 and TRBJ1-6; 7 nucleotides agree with TRBD1. This CDR3 has 16 amino acids. Germline-derived CDR1 and CDR2 are MNHEY and SMNVEV (reference sequence). V shed 3 bases and J 5 bases; nucleotides not matched to a gene: 7. CDR3 nucleotide sequence: TGTGCCAGCAGTTTGGGCAGGGGGACAAATAATTCACCCCTCCACTTT. Protein product: CASSLGRGTNNSPLHF.

This clonotype appeared many times. The V call is TRBV20-1, the J call TRBJ2-4, with D possibly TRBD2 on 5 matching bases. The CDR3 consists of 12 residues. Germline V gene sequence: CDR1 DFQATT, CDR2 SNEGSKA (reference sequence). The V end was cut by 3 bases, the J end by 4 bases, with 7 bases between. This chain's CDR3 is CSASTGKNIQYF. The CDR3 region has the DNA TGCAGTGCTAGTACGGGAAAAAACATTCAGTACTTC.

This chain connects TRBV7-8 to TRBJ2-1; 7 bases align to TRBD2. CDR3 length: 17 amino acids. Per germline, CDR1 SGHVS and CDR2 FQNEAQ. The trim removed 5 bases at V and 0 bases at J, leaving 10 bases unmatched. The CDR3 DNA follows: TGTGCCAGCAGCATAACCGGGGGGATCACCTCCTACAATGAGCAGTTCTTC. Its translation: CASSITGGITSYNEQFF. Based on the CDR3 plus reference TRBV7-8 and TRBJ2-1, the full variable domain is GAGVSQSPRYKVAKRGQDVALRCDPISGHVSLFWYQQALGQGPEFLTYFQNEAQLDKSGLPSDRFFAERPEGSVSTLKIQRTQQEDSAVYLCASSITGGITSYNEQFFGPGTRLTVL.

V and J are TRBV10-3 and TRBJ2-2; D gene ambiguous. The V gene lost 6 bases and the J gene lost 5 bases, with 10 bases spanning the gap. Germline CDR1 and CDR2: ENHRY and SYGVKD. The CDR3 loop spans 13 amino acids. CDR3 amino acids: CAISPDGTGELFF. The DNA of the CDR3 is TGTGCCATCAGCCCCGATGGTACCGGGGAGCTGTTTTTT.

This clonotype was recorded a few times. This chain joins TRBV12-3 or TRBV12-4 and TRBJ1-5, with D perhaps TRBD1 (6 bases). Trimming took 6 bases from V and 0 from J, leaving 15 bases between them. The CDR3 consists of 16 residues. CDR3: CASSPPGAVSNQPQHF. The CDR3 DNA follows: TGTGCCAGCAGCCCTCCAGGGGCGGTTAGCAATCAGCCCCAGCATTTT.

This clonotype was observed a handful of times. The V and J genes are TRBV29-1 and TRBJ2-1; D possibly matches TRBD1 or TRBD2 (6 bases each). The CDR3 loop spans 14 amino acids. Germline CDR1 reads SQVTM; CDR2 reads ANQGSEA. V was clipped by 4 bases and J by 3 bases, with 13 bases between them. The CDR3 nucleotides are TGCAGCGTTGCGGGGGACACGTACTACAATGAGCAGTTCTTC. Its translation is CSVAGDTYYNEQFF.

V and J are TRBV7-7 and TRBJ2-7, with 8 positions matching TRBD1. This CDR3 comprises 14 residues. V lost 1 base to trimming and J lost 6 bases; unmatched junction nucleotides: 5. Per germline, CDR1 SSHAT and CDR2 FNYEAQ (reference sequence). The CDR3 sequence: CASSLEQGASEQYV. The CDR3 DNA reads as TGTGCCAGCAGCTTAGAGCAGGGGGCGAGCGAGCAGTACGTC.